This T cell receptor (beta chain) derives from a study of T cell repertoires in cytomegalovirus infection. Study as a whole: HLA-B-restricted CMV epitopes that are well studied were used alongside recently identified HLA-C-restricted ones. A matching HLA type, together with CMV infection, was signaled by public TCR beta signatures.

This clonotype was seen at least ten times. No antigen is known for it. The study's findings and limits: People with CMV and the relevant HLA were identified by cumulative public TCR beta family frequency. Ex vivo, HLA-C-restricted CMV-specific TCR beta clonotypes prevailed over the rest of the response.

Germline trimming cut 0 bases from V and 10 bases from J; bases unmatched to any gene: 6. The CDR3 spans 15 residues. CDR1 and CDR2 from the germline V gene are SGHTA and FQGNSA. TCRdb processed the reads anew with MiXCR; each CDR3 protein has one entry. This table has approximately 1,000,000 distinct CDR3 sequences, roughly 30% appearing once. The J gene is TRBJ1-6, the V gene TRBV7-2; 7 nucleotides align to TRBD1. The sequence was collected from a human donor in good health (CMV status not recorded). Some clones in this sample may be carry-over from other donors' samples. The sequencing here drew on cultured CD8+ T cells from PBMCs, taken from culture after CMV antigen stimulation. CDR3 loop: CASSLANRGGSPLHF. In DNA, the CDR3 is TGTGCCAGCAGCTTAGCAAACAGGGGAGGGTCACCCCTCCACTTT. Combining the CDR3 with reference TRBV7-2 and TRBJ1-6 gives the whole variable domain GAGVSQSPSNKVTEKGKDVELRCDPISGHTALYWYRQSLGQGLEFLIYFQGNSAPDKSGLPSDRFSAERTGGSVSTLTIQRTQQEDSAVYLCASSLANRGGSPLHFGNGTRLTVT.